This TCR beta chain was documented in a study of shared clonotypes between healthy human individuals (dated by TCRdb to about 2020). Broadly, across the study: The cohort comprised a couple of women and a few men aged 18 to 49 years. Libraries were prepared and TCR repertoires were sequenced by different laboratories using diverse techniques, in order to increase sequencing depth and limit assay-specific biases. Blood TCR repertoires of a handful of healthy adults were deeply sequenced to estimate repertoire size and the extent of clonotype sharing between individuals. Between about 0.94 and 8.9 billion PBMCs per donor were obtained by leukapheresis.

Healthy HIV-negative adults with no recently reported acute infections or vaccinations were included as donors. Every donor was a Caucasian adult residing in Nashville, Tennessee, USA. For unsorted samples, roughly 81 million PBMCs were counted and genomic DNA was extracted with the QIAamp DNA Blood Mini kit. Blood was obtained by leukapheresis, after which PBMCs were separated by Ficoll-Histopaque density gradient centrifugation and cryopreserved in liquid nitrogen vapor phase. Using the deep immunoSEQ assay, TCR CDR3 regions were amplified from genomic DNA by multiplex PCR. For each cell subset, the extracted genomic DNA was distributed evenly across all wells of several immunoSEQ 96-well plates, and each plate served as one replicate. For unsorted PBMC, each replicate PCR was loaded with about 270 ng genomic DNA, equivalent to some 27,000 T cell genomes. Genomic DNA from unsorted PBMC was sequenced over ten immunoSEQ deep assay plates. Purified libraries were measured with a Qubit 3.0 fluorometer, size-checked on a Bioanalyzer 2100, and measured again with the KAPA Library Quantification kit. Every immunoSEQ 96-well plate was sequenced on a separate single-read 150-cycle Illumina NextSeq 550 flow cell. Per the source publication's procedure: The immunoSEQ output contained only junctional sequences without quality scores, so filtering could not match that applied to full-length reads. Sequences were annotated with PyIR, a Python wrapper for IgBLAST v1.9, and V/J genes and CDR3 were assigned using IMGT germline references. Reads with weak V/J assignments (E-value above 1e-6), missing CDR3, stop codons, out-of-frame junctions, or ambiguous translated residues were removed. V3J clonotypes were defined by identical inferred V gene, J gene, and CDR3 amino acid sequence. Percentage overlap between repertoires was computed as shared unique clonotypes divided by the size of the smaller repertoire. Repertoire richness was assessed with RTK rarefaction, the Chao1 estimator, and Recon v2.1 estimates of unobserved clonotypes. TCRdb took over this immuneACCESS table, retaining in-frame rearrangements with V and J assigned. Such tables are incomplete; in checked studies, under half of the missing clones stem from an unresolved V gene, and the remainder is unexplained. D and trimming were read from the DNA, whereas the V and J calls and clone size are those reported in that table. This sample lists fewer than 600,000 clones; 79% were detected once. The ten biggest clones cover approximately 13% of the sample.

This clone was recorded a few times. The target of this receptor is not known. Base-call qualities are not available, and no considerably larger clone is one nucleotide away. The V end loses 5 bases and the J end loses 2 bases, and a stretch of 13 bases separates them. The CDR1 and CDR2 encoded by the germline V gene are ENHRY and SYGVKD. There are 14 amino acids in the CDR3, from cysteine to phenylalanine inclusive. The read is trimmed to its CDR3 DNA, 42 bases read in frame from base 1. What the authors observed across the whole study: Because the study included only a small number of donors, the genetic and exposure-history diversity represented was limited. Pairwise subsampling indicated that sequencing depth was expected to affect the degree of clonotype sharing among donors. Sampling was restricted to blood, and TCR repertoires in tissue are likely to differ from TCR repertoires in blood.

The rearranged segments are TRBV10-3 and TRBJ2-7; the D call could be TRBD1 or TRBD2, with each sharing 5 bases. The TCR sequence derives from a woman between 40 and 50 years old in good health. Some clones in this sample may be carry-over from other donors' samples. The sample consisted of PBMCs. DNA sequence: TGTGCCATCAGTCCGGGACGAAGACCCTACGAGCAGTACTTC. This gives the protein CAISPGRRPYEQYF.